This T cell receptor (beta chain) was recovered during a study of blood T cell repertoires in COVID-19. Study-level information: Spain, Italy and the United States supplied samples that represented acute and convalescent COVID-19. PBMCs, B-cell-depleted T cells, or T cells provided the cDNA or gDNA that made up the material.

The CDR3 spans 15 residues. Between the trimmed V and J ends, which lost 0 bases and 5 bases, there was a span of 14 bases. Germline V gene sequence: CDR1 SGHVS, CDR2 FNYEAQ. In the authors' workflow: The authors estimated nucleated cell counts from reference gene primer amplification. Generated by immunoSEQ multiplex PCR, the TCRdb table keeps only in-frame clones and is missing some. V and J calls and clone size come straight from that table; D and trimming were deduced from the DNA. The sample lists 45,000 or so clones, roughly 89% occurring once. The sequence derives from a man older than 75 with acute or convalescent COVID-19. Sequenced sample: peripheral blood. The genes are TRBV7-6 and TRBJ2-7; D may be TRBD1 (5 bases). The CDR3 reads CASSLARQGTDEQYF. CDR3 coding DNA: TGTGCCAGCAGCTTAGCCCGGCAGGGAACTGACGAGCAGTACTTC.